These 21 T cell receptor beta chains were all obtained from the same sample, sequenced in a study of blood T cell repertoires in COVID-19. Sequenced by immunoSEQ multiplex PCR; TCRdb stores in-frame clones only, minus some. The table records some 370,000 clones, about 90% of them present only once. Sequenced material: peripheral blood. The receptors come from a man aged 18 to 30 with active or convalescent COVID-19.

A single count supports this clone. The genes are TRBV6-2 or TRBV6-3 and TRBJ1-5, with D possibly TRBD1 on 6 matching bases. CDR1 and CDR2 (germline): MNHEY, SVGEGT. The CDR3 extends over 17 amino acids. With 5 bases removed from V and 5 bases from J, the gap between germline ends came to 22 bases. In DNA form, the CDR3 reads TGTGCCAGCAGTCCCAGGGACCGGGACACTATTCATCAGCCCCAGCATTTT. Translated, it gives CASSPRDRDTIHQPQHF.

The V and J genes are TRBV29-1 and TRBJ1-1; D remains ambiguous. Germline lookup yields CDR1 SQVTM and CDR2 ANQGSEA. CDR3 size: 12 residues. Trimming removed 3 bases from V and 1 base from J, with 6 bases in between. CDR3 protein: CSVDFQNTEAFF. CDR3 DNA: TGCAGCGTTGATTTCCAGAACACTGAAGCTTTCTTT.

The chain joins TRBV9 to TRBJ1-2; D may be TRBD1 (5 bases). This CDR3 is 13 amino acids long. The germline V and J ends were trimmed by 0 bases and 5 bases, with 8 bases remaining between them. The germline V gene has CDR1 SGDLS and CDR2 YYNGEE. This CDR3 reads CASSVGTPYGYTF. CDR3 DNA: TGTGCCAGCAGCGTAGGGACACCTTATGGCTACACCTTC.

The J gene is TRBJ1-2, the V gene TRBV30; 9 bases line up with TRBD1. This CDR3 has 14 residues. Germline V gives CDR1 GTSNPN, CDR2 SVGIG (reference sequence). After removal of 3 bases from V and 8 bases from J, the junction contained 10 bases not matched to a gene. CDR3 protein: CAWRRTGVIWGYTF. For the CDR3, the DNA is TGTGCCTGGAGGAGGACAGGGGTGATTTGGGGCTACACCTTC.

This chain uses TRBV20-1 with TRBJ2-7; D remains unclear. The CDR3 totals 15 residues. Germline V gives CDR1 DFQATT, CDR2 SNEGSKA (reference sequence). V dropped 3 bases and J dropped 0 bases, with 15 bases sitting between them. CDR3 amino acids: CSASLLVASSYEQYF. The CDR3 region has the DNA TGCAGTGCTAGTCTCTTGGTGGCCTCCTCCTACGAGCAGTACTTC.

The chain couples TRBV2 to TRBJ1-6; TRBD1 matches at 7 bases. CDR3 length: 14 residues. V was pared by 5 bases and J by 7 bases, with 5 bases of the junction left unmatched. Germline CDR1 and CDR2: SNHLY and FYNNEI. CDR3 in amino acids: CASSKGAGNSPLHF. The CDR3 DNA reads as TGTGCCAGCAGTAAGGGGGCGGGGAATTCACCCCTCCACTTT.

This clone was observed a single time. The CDR3 spells CASSEASGTGNTIYF. The CDR3 DNA sequence: TGTGCCAGCAGTGAAGCATCAGGGACTGGAAACACCATATATTTT. V and J are TRBV6-1 and TRBJ1-3; perhaps TRBD1 as D (5 bases). CDR1 is MNHNS and CDR2 is SASEGT in the germline V gene. This CDR3 has 15 residues. The V and J ends lost 0 bases and 2 bases respectively, with 8 bases between them.

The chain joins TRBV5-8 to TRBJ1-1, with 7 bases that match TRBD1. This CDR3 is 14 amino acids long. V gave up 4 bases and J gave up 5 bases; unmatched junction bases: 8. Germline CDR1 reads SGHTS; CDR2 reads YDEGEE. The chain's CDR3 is CASSRGGAYTEAFF. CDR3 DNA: TGTGCCAGCAGCCGAGGGGGCGCATATACTGAAGCTTTCTTT.

The CDR3 region is CATSDGTVYEQYF. The CDR3 nucleotides are TGTGCCACCAGTGATGGGACAGTCTACGAGCAGTACTTC. V and J are TRBV24-1 and TRBJ2-7, with 7 bases identical to TRBD1. CDR1 KGHDR and CDR2 SFDVKD come from the germline V gene. The CDR3 extends over 13 amino acids. V was pared by 3 bases and J by 3 bases, with 1 base of the junction left unmatched.

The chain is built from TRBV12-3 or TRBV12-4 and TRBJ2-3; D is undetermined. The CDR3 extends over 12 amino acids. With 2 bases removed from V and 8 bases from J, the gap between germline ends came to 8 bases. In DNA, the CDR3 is TGTGCCAGCAGTTTACGGTCAACTACGCAGTATTTT. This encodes CASSLRSTTQYF.

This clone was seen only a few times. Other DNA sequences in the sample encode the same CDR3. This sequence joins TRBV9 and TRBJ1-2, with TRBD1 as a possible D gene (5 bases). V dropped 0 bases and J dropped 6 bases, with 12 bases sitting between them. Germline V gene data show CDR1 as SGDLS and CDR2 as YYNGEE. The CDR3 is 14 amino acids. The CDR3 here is CASSVVGQGDGYTF. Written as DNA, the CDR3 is TGTGCCAGCAGCGTAGTCGGGCAGGGTGATGGCTACACCTTC.

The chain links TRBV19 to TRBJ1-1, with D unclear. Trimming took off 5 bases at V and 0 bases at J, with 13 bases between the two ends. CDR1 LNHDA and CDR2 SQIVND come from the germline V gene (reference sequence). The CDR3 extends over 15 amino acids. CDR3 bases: TGTGCCAGTAGTGCCCTCGGGGATATGAACACTGAAGCTTTCTTT. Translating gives CASSALGDMNTEAFF.

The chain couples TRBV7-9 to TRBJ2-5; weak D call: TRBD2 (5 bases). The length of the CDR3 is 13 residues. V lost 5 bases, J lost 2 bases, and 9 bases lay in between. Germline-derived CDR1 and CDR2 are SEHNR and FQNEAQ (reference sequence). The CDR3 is CASSTRLQETQYF. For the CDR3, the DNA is TGTGCCAGCAGCACTAGACTGCAAGAGACCCAGTACTTC.

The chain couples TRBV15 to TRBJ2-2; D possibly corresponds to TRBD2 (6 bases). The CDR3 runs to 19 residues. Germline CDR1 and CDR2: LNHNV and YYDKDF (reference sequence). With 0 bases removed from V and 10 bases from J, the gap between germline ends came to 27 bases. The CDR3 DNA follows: TGTGCCACCAGCAGAGATTCCTGGGACGGGAGAGGCTCTCGAAAGGAGCTGTTTTTT. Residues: CATSRDSWDGRGSRKELFF.

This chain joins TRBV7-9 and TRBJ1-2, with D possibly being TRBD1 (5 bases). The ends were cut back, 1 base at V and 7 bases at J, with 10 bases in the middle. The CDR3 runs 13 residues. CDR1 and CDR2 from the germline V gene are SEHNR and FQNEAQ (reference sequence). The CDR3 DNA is TGTGCCAGCAGCTTAGTCTGGGGCTCTGGCTACACCTTC. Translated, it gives CASSLVWGSGYTF.

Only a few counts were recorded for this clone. The CDR3 spells CATSSGVQETQYF. The CDR3 DNA sequence: TGTGCCACCTCCAGCGGAGTTCAAGAGACCCAGTACTTC. The chain uses TRBV24-1 and TRBJ2-5, with a tentative D call TRBD2 (5 bases). V was cut by 9 bases and J by 2 bases, with 12 bases left in between. Germline lookup yields CDR1 KGHDR and CDR2 SFDVKD. The CDR3 totals 13 residues.

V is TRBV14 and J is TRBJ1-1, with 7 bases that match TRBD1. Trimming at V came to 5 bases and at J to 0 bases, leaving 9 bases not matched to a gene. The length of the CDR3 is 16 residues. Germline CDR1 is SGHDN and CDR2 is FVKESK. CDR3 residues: CASSNGTESMNTEAFF. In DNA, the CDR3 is TGTGCCAGCAGCAACGGGACAGAAAGCATGAACACTGAAGCTTTCTTT. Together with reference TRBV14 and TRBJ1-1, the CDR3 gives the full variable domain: EAGVTQFPSHSVIEKGQTVTLRCDPISGHDNLYWYRRVMGKEIKFLLHFVKESKQDESGMPNNRFLAERTGGTYSTLKVQPAELEDSGVYFCASSNGTESMNTEAFFGQGTRLTVV.

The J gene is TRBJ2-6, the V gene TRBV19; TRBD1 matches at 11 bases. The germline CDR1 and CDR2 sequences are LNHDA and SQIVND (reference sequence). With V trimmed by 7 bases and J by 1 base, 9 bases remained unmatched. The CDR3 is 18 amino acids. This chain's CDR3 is CASIKAGQGASGANVLTF. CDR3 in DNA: TGTGCCAGTATCAAGGCTGGACAGGGGGCATCTGGGGCCAACGTCCTGACTTTC.

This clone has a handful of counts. The CDR3 DNA reads as TGTGCCAGCAGTTTCTTCAGGATAAGCAATCAGCCCCAGCATTTT. Translated, it gives CASSFFRISNQPQHF. The chain joins TRBV28 to TRBJ1-5; D uncertain. Germline loops: CDR1 MDHEN, CDR2 SYDVKM. Trimming shortened V by 3 bases and J by 1 base, and 10 bases separated the two germline ends. The CDR3 runs to 15 residues. The variable domain in full, completed from reference TRBV28 and TRBJ1-5, reads DVKVTQSSRYLVKRTGEKVFLECVQDMDHENMFWYRQDPGLGLRLIYFSYDVKMKEKGDIPEGYSVSREKKERFSLILESASTNQTSMYLCASSFFRISNQPQHFGDGTRLSIL.

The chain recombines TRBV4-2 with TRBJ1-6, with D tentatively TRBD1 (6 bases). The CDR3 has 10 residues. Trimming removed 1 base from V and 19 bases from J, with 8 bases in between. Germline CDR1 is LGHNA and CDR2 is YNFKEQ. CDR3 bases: TGTGCCAGCAGCCAAGGGGGGCCTCACTTT. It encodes CASSQGGPHF.

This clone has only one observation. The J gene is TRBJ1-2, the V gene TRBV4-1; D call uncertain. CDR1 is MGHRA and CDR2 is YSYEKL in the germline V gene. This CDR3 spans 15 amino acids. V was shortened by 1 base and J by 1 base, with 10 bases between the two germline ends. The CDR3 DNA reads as TGCGCCAGCAGCCAAGGGCAGAAAATTAACTATGGCTACACCTTC. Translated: CASSQGQKINYGYTF.